Listed below are T cell receptor beta chains from one sample, sequenced in a study of T cells in Graves' hyperthyroidism and ophthalmopathy. TCRdb re-analysed the multiplex PCR reads in MiXCR, keeping a single row per CDR3 protein. In the table there are some 560,000 distinct CDR3 sequences, 15% to 18% of which are singletons. Sequenced input: blood. The receptors stem from a woman aged 25 to 45 with Graves' hyperthyroidism. Both conserved end residues are part of each CDR3. D genes are given only for firm matches. A row's size may be missing; if present it is once, few, many or a size class.

TRBJ1-2	-	TRBV28	few	TGTGCCAGCAGTTTATGGGGGGGTCACTATGGCTACACCTTC	CASSLWGGHYGYTF
TRBJ2-1	-	TRBV7-2	many	TGTGCCAGCAGCTTAGCCCTAGTGCAAGAGGGCAATGAGCAGTTCTTC	CASSLALVQEGNEQFF
TRBJ2-3	-	TRBV9	many	TGTGCCAGCAGCGTAGATTTCTCGATAGATACGCAGTATTTT	CASSVDFSIDTQYF
TRBJ2-7	TRBD2	TRBV20-1	many	TGCAGTGCTAGAGACGGCAGCGGGAGGTTCTACGAGCAGTACTTC	CSARDGSGRFYEQYF
TRBJ1-2	TRBD1	TRBV27	many	TGTGCCAGCAAAAGGTTTTCCAGACAGGGAGACTATGGCTACACCTTC	CASKRFSRQGDYGYTF
TRBJ2-7	-	TRBV20-1	many	TGCAGTGCTAGCAAGGAGGAGGGCTACGAGCAGTACTTC	CSASKEEGYEQYF
TRBJ1-1	-	TRBV30	many	TGTGCCTGGAGTGTACAGGGCGCCACTGAAGCTTTCTTT	CAWSVQGATEAFF
TRBJ2-1	TRBD1	TRBV2	-	TGTGCCAGCAGGGCCGGGACAGGGACTAATGAGCAGTTCTTC	CASRAGTGTNEQFF
TRBJ2-7	TRBD2	TRBV13	few	TGTGCCAGCAGAATTAGCGGGAGTTCCTACGAGCAGTACTTC	CASRISGSSYEQYF
TRBJ2-3	-	TRBV7-9	many	TGTGCCAGCAGCCCAACAGTGGATACGCAGTATTTT	CASSPTVDTQYF
TRBJ1-5	TRBD1	TRBV7-9	many	TGTGCCAGCAGCTTCGGGACAGGGGGCAATCAGCCCCAGCATTTT	CASSFGTGGNQPQHF
TRBJ2-3	-	TRBV20-1	few	TGCAGTGCTAGAGAATCCGGGTATTTT	CSARESGYF
TRBJ2-7	-	TRBV27	few	TGTGCCAGCAGTTCCCCTGGACCTCTCTACGAGCAGTACTTC	CASSSPGPLYEQYF
TRBJ2-7	-	TRBV12-3/TRBV12-4	-	TGTGCCAGCAGTATTACCCAGGGGAGCGAGCAGTACTTC	CASSITQGSEQYF
TRBJ2-2	TRBD1	TRBV30	few	TGTGCCTGGAGCTACCGGGACAGACTTTCACCCGGAGAGCTGTTTTTT	CAWSYRDRLSPGELFF
TRBJ1-3	-	TRBV9	-	TGTGCCAGCTCAACCAGCAGGGATCCGAGCTCTGGAAACACCATATATTTT	CASSTSRDPSSGNTIYF
TRBJ2-3	-	TRBV7-9	many	TGTGCCAGCAGCTTAACGTTCAAGGCAGATACGCAGTATTTT	CASSLTFKADTQYF
TRBJ1-1	-	TRBV12-3/TRBV12-4	many	TGTGCCAGCAGTAACTGGGGACATAGCCTGGAGGAAGCTTTCTTT	CASSNWGHSLEEAFF
TRBJ2-1	-	TRBV6-2/TRBV6-3	many	TGTGCCAGCAGTTATCCTGTGCAGGGAGGTGAGCAGTTCTTC	CASSYPVQGGEQFF
TRBJ2-7	-	TRBV27	-	TGTGCCAGCAGTTTATCACCGGATTACTACGAGCAGTACTTC	CASSLSPDYYEQYF
TRBJ2-1	TRBD2	TRBV20-1	many	TGCAGTGCTAGATCTTTAAGCGGGAGGGCCCATGAGCAGTTCTTC	CSARSLSGRAHEQFF
TRBJ2-1	-	TRBV4-1	few	TGCGCCAGCAGCCAAGGGGACGGGCCACTCTACAATGAGCAGTTCTTC	CASSQGDGPLYNEQFF
TRBJ2-1	-	TRBV27	many	TGTGCCAGCAGTCCGGGACTCCACTCCTACAATGAGCAGTTCTTC	CASSPGLHSYNEQFF
TRBJ2-7	-	TRBV20-1	many	TGCAGTGCTAGCGGGCCAGGAAGTTCCTACGAGCAGTACTTC	CSASGPGSSYEQYF
TRBJ2-2	-	TRBV14	-	TGTGCCAGCAGCCGGCGGGACTTTGGGCCCGGGGAGCTGTTTTTT	CASSRRDFGPGELFF
TRBJ1-1	-	TRBV19	-	TGTGCCAGTAGTATATTTGGACTGACGAACACTGAAGCTTTCTTT	CASSIFGLTNTEAFF
TRBJ2-5	-	TRBV4-3	few	TGCGCCAGCAGCCAAGAGGTCCAGGGATGGGGACAAGAGACCCAGTACTTC	CASSQEVQGWGQETQYF
TRBJ1-4	-	TRBV2	many	TGTGCCAGCAGATTAAATGAAAAACTGTTTTTT	CASRLNEKLFF
TRBJ1-4	TRBD1	TRBV18	-	TGTGCCAGCTCACCACCATCAGGGGGCGGCGAAAAACTGTTTTTT	CASSPPSGGGEKLFF
TRBJ1-1	-	TRBV7-9	few	TGTGCCAGCAGCTCGGGGGGCAGAATTAACACTGAAGCTTTCTTT	CASSSGGRINTEAFF
TRBJ2-7	TRBD1	TRBV6-1	many	TGTGCCAGCAACGTACCGGGACAGGGGGCCGAGCAGTACTTC	CASNVPGQGAEQYF
TRBJ1-4	TRBD1	TRBV10-3	-	TGTGCCATCAGCGACAGGGAAAGTGAAAAACTGTTTTTT	CAISDRESEKLFF
TRBJ1-2	-	TRBV28	few	TGTGCCAGCAGCGAAGACCGATCCGGGGGCTACACCTTC	CASSEDRSGGYTF
TRBJ2-1	-	TRBV5-1	many	TGCGCCAGCAGCTTGGACCTCAATGAGCAGTTCTTC	CASSLDLNEQFF
TRBJ2-5	TRBD2	TRBV15	many	TGTGCCACCAGCGATAGCGGGACCCAAGAGACCCAGTACTTC	CATSDSGTQETQYF
TRBJ2-1	-	TRBV7-9	-	TGTGCCAGCAGCCCCGGGACGGAGAACTACAATGAGCAGTTCTTC	CASSPGTENYNEQFF
TRBJ1-6	TRBD1	TRBV27	-	TGTGCCAGCAGCCTCACCGGGACAGGAAATTCACCCCTCCACTTT	CASSLTGTGNSPLHF
TRBJ2-5	-	TRBV5-1	few	TGCGCCAGCAGCTTGGCCCCTAGGGGACAAGAGACCCAGTACTTC	CASSLAPRGQETQYF
TRBJ2-1	TRBD2	TRBV29-1	many	TGCAGCGTTGCAGCGGGAGTTGGGGGTGGTGAGCAGTTCTTC	CSVAAGVGGGEQFF
TRBJ1-4	TRBD1	TRBV19	-	TGTGCCAGTAAGCCCCGGGACAGGGCGTCTTCGACTAATGAAAAACTGTTTTTT	CASKPRDRASSTNEKLFF
TRBJ2-1	-	TRBV12-3/TRBV12-4	-	TGTGCCAGCAGTCCTAGTCTTGAGCAGTTCTTC	CASSPSLEQFF
TRBJ1-2	-	TRBV6-2/TRBV6-3	few	TGTGCCAGCAGTTACTCCTTTAACAGCGACGGCTACACCTTC	CASSYSFNSDGYTF
TRBJ2-1	-	TRBV28	many	TGTGCCAGCAGTTTTTGGAGTCCGACCTACAATGAGCAGTTCTTC	CASSFWSPTYNEQFF
TRBJ2-2	-	TRBV29-1	few	TGCAGCGCCGCCGGGGGCTCAGGGACCGGGGAGCTGTTTTTT	CSAAGGSGTGELFF
TRBJ2-1	TRBD2	TRBV5-1	many	TGCGCCAGCAGCCCGGGACTAACCGGATACAATGAGCAGTTCTTC	CASSPGLTGYNEQFF
TRBJ2-3	-	TRBV9	few	TGTGCCAGCAGCGCCGATCTCTGGGGGGATACGCAGTATTTT	CASSADLWGDTQYF
TRBJ2-7	-	TRBV20-1	-	TGCAGTGGCCGTCAGGTCGAGCAGTACTTC	CSGRQVEQYF
TRBJ2-1	-	TRBV18	few	TGTGCCAGCTCACCTGGACCGGGCGATGGGCAGTTCTTC	CASSPGPGDGQFF
TRBJ2-1	-	TRBV6-1	-	TGTGCCAGCAGTTTCCCCCGGCCCAGTGAGCAGTTCTTC	CASSFPRPSEQFF
TRBJ2-3	-	TRBV6-2/TRBV6-3	-	TGTGCCAGCAGTTACTCTGACTATTCCAGGGAGCCAGATACGCAGTATTTT	CASSYSDYSREPDTQYF
TRBJ2-5	-	TRBV24-1	-	TGTGCCACCAGTGATTTGGGCGTTTATTACTTC	CATSDLGVYYF
TRBJ2-7	-	TRBV19	-	TGTGCCAGTAGTATAGGGACAGACCCTCGCGAGCAGTACTTC	CASSIGTDPREQYF
TRBJ2-1	-	TRBV5-6	many	TGTGCCAGCAGCTCCGGGACCAGACCCTATGAGCAGTTCTTC	CASSSGTRPYEQFF
TRBJ1-1	-	TRBV30	many	TGTGCCTGTCTAATGAACACTGAAGCTTTCTTT	CACLMNTEAFF
TRBJ2-7	TRBD2	TRBV7-3	many	TGTGCCAGCAGCCCAAATATGGGGGGACTAGCGGGAGCCCACGAGCAGTACTTC	CASSPNMGGLAGAHEQYF
TRBJ2-2	TRBD1	TRBV27	-	TGTGCCAGCAGTCAAACAACAGGGGTGGGGACCGGGGAGCTGTTTTTT	CASSQTTGVGTGELFF
TRBJ2-2	-	TRBV4-1	-	TGCGCCAGCAGCCAACCTACCAGGGACGGGGAGCTGTTTTTT	CASSQPTRDGELFF